Included here is one T cell receptor beta chain sequence, with context. As yet, its antigen is unknown. This sample was taken from a study of stem cell transplantation in POMP-related autoinflammatory disease. Study at large: Impaired MHC class I-dependent CD8+ differentiation was hypothesized from defective thymoproteasomes. Whole-study results and caveats: Fewer unique TRB V-J gene pairings were identified in patients with PRAID.

Some clones are missing from TCRdb's copy, which holds only in-frame ones; the method was immunoSEQ multiplex PCR. The sample contains over a thousand clones, about three quarters of which appear only once. PRAID featured immunodeficiency plus autoinflammation. CDR1 and CDR2 from the germline V gene are SGHRS and YFSETQ. CDR3 size: 15 residues. With 0 bases removed from V and 6 bases from J, the gap between germline ends came to 12 bases. This TCR was sampled from a human donor with POMP-related autoinflammation and immune dysregulation (PRAID). The chain recombines TRBV5-1 with TRBJ2-2; D might be TRBD1 (5 bases). Specimen: Tregs from PBMCs, collected before stem cell transplantation. The CDR3 DNA is TGCGCCAGCAGCTTGGCCGCAGGGTCTCCCGGGGAGCTGTTTTTT. Its translation: CASSLAAGSPGELFF. The full variable domain, in which reference TRBV5-1 and TRBJ2-2 provide the parts outside the CDR3, is KAGVTQTPRYLIKTRGQQVTLSCSPISGHRSVSWYQQTPGQGLQFLFEYFSETQRNKGNFPGRFSGRQFSNSRSEMNVSTLELGDSALYLCASSLAAGSPGELFFGEGSRLTVL.